What follows are 4 T cell receptor beta chains derived from one specimen sequenced in a study of T and B cells in COVID-19 patients. Each TRB amplification used roughly 220-550 ng of genomic DNA from blood. TRB rearrangements were amplified by multiplex PCR with BIOMED2 TRB-A/B primers. TCRdb called the multiplex PCR reads again in MiXCR, with one record for every CDR3 protein. The table shows some 6,300 distinct CDR3 sequences, with 33% occurring only once. Sequenced input: blood. These receptors were taken from a human donor with active COVID-19.

By share, this clonotype counts as medium-sized (0.01 to 0.1%). V gene TRBV6-1 combines with J gene TRBJ2-6, with TRBD2 as a possible D gene (5 bases). The CDR3 totals 16 residues. V lost 6 bases and J 0 bases, leaving 12 bases between the germline ends. Germline CDR1 is MNHNS and CDR2 is SASEGT. The CDR3 loop reads CASRRERSSGANVLTF. CDR3 in DNA: TGTGCCAGCAGAAGGGAGAGAAGCTCTGGGGCCAACGTCCTGACTTTC.

Regarding this clonotype: Germline is not matched at one junction end, which may reflect a read error. This chain uses TRBV4-3 with TRBJ2-2, with D possibly being TRBD1 (5 bases). There are 14 residues in the CDR3. The germline gives CDR1 LGHNA, CDR2 YSLEER. CDR3 in amino acids: CASSQDRNTGELFF. The CDR3, as DNA: TGTGCCAGCAGCCAAGACAGGAACACCGGGGAGCTGTTTTTT.

This clonotype was picked up a small number of times. This chain links TRBV24-1 with TRBJ1-5, with TRBD1 identical over 9 bases. V lost 4 bases to trimming and J lost 6 bases; unmatched junction nucleotides: 3. The germline CDR1 and CDR2 sequences are KGHDR and SFDVKD. CDR3 size: 14 residues. In nucleotides, the CDR3 is TGTGCCACCAGTGAGGGACAGGGCAGTCAGCCCCAGCATTTT. It codes for CATSEGQGSQPQHF.

About this clonotype: Here the CDR3 omits its conserved ending phenylalanine or tryptophan, so a read error is the likely source. Because the CDR3's place on the DNA is in doubt, the DNA is left out and the CDR3 is given as listed by TCRdb. V gene TRBV19 combines with J gene TRBJ2-1; the table assigns TRBD2, which was not confirmed against the DNA. CDR1 and CDR2 from the germline V gene are LNHDA and SQIVND (reference sequence). The CDR3 sequence runs 8 residues, both termini included. The chain's CDR3 is CASSPGTS.